This T cell receptor beta chain was profiled in a study of cytomegalovirus exposure and HLA in healthy donors. Whole-study results and caveats: Clonal expansion, a later analysis showed, was greater in HLA-associated TCR beta chains than in equally common others. Later analysis suggested links between common viral pathogens and several top significant clusters. Sequences of the TCR beta chain were said to predict the HLA-A and HLA-B alleles of most subjects accurately.

Concerning this clone itself: Antigen: not known.

PCR employed 60 Vbeta and 13 Jbeta primers. Generated by immunoSEQ multiplex PCR, the TCRdb table keeps only in-frame clones and is missing some. In total, the table holds about 140,000 clones. Sequencing input: PBMCs. This sequence was found in a man aged 40-49 years in good health and CMV-seronegative.

In nucleotides, the CDR3 is TGCGCCAGCAGCTCGACAGGGATCGCCTACGAGCAGTACTTC. Encoded protein: CASSSTGIAYEQYF. V and J are TRBV5-1 and TRBJ2-7; 7 nucleotides agree with TRBD1. Germline-derived CDR1 and CDR2 are SGHRS and YFSETQ. The CDR3 sequence is 14 residues long. The ends lost 3 bases at V and 2 bases at J; junction bases unmatched: 5.